This T cell receptor beta chain came from a study of response to subunit inactivated influenza vaccine. This clonotype has only a few counts. A single record per CDR3 protein comes from TCRdb applying MiXCR to the RT-PCR reads. The sample shows about 540,000 distinct CDR3 sequences, roughly 25% of them seen only once. CDR3 length: 12 amino acids. Per the germline V gene, CDR1 is SNHLY and CDR2 is FYNNEI. Trimming cost V 7 bases and J 9 bases, with 13 bases left between them. The data also belong to a second study, concerning T cells expressing NK-cell markers. This second study says: Scientists made TCR beta cDNA using 5'RACE template switching with UMIs. Serological testing identified most of the eight sequenced donors as HCMV-seropositive and one as seronegative.

This TCR was sampled from a man over 45 who received an inactivated influenza vaccine. The sequenced sample was CD4+ T cells sorted from PBMCs, obtained 11 to 12 days after vaccination. V gene TRBV2 combines with J gene TRBJ2-1; D is tentatively TRBD1 or TRBD2 (6 bases each). CDR3: CASTWGAGEQFF. The CDR3 coding sequence is TGTGCCAGCACCTGGGGGGCGGGTGAGCAGTTCTTC.